These T cell receptor beta chains were read from a single sample in a study of CD8+CD57+ T cells in acquired aplastic anemia. One entry per CDR3 protein, called by TCRdb with MiXCR from the reads. The table records 62,000 or so distinct CDR3 sequences, around half of them present only once. The sample comprised sorted CD4+, CD8+, or CD8+CD57+ T cells (not recorded which) from PBMCs. Receptors were obtained from a human donor in good health, serving as a control. The conserved cysteine and the conserved F or W are not part of the CDR3 here.

CDR3aa	j_gene	v_gene
ASTLNEGGSYEQY	TRBJ2-7	TRBV6-1
ASSIRPQRNSPLH	TRBJ1-6	TRBV19
ASSSLSREQY	TRBJ2-7	TRBV7-9
SVRSGTTDTQY	TRBJ2-3	TRBV29-1
ALSTGVGETQY	TRBJ2-5	TRBV10-3
ASSLFGGFTGELF	TRBJ2-2	TRBV7-9
ASSTGTGVSYNEQF	TRBJ2-1	TRBV19
ATSDSTGSYT	TRBJ1-2	TRBV24-1
ASSYPGGPNEKLF	TRBJ1-4	TRBV7-8
ATSRDNPNSGNTIY	TRBJ1-3	TRBV15
ASSYSLTGSLDEQF	TRBJ2-1	TRBV6-5
ASSEGSWGAHSPLH	TRBJ1-6	TRBV2
ASSPRPSYEQY	TRBJ2-7	TRBV18
SARLAAYEQY	TRBJ2-7	TRBV20-1
ATSLQGTDTQY	TRBJ2-3	TRBV15
ASSLASDRLWVGYT	TRBJ1-2	TRBV7-2
ASSLTDEQF	TRBJ2-1	TRBV5-1
ASSLRRRGETQY	TRBJ2-5	TRBV7-8
ASREQGSGANVLT	TRBJ2-6	TRBV2
ASSLDGLGDNEQF	TRBJ2-1	TRBV11-1
ASSLIGGSTEAF	TRBJ1-1	TRBV7-3
ATSPRDRGGYGYT	TRBJ1-2	TRBV15
ASSVGRAMNTEAF	TRBJ1-1	TRBV9
ASSGGDAGELF	TRBJ2-2	TRBV19
ASSYSLDKATEAF	TRBJ1-1	TRBV6-5
ATSRTGRTDTQY	TRBJ2-3	TRBV15
ASSHGSYNEQY	TRBJ2-7	TRBV6-1
ASSVDSFYGYT	TRBJ1-2	TRBV19
ASSVSVANTGELF	TRBJ2-2	TRBV6-4